This T cell receptor (beta chain) was captured in a study of blood T cell repertoires in COVID-19. Study in general: Specimens from acute and convalescent COVID-19 originated in the United States, Italy and Spain.

Using immunoSEQ multiplex PCR, the repertoire was profiled, and TCRdb retains in-frame clones only, with some absent. The table records approximately 160,000 clones, over 80% of them present only once. With 3 bases clipped from V and 4 bases from J, the junction kept 8 bases outside the gene matches. There are 15 residues in the CDR3. CDR1 is KGHSH and CDR2 is LQKENI in the germline V gene. This clone was picked up many times. Sequenced sample: peripheral blood. The gene calls are TRBV18 and TRBJ1-2; 7 nucleotides line up with TRBD1. The source is a woman aged 80 or over with active or convalescent COVID-19. CDR3 nucleotides: TGTGCCAGCTCACCGCAGGACAGGAGGGGCTATGGCTACACCTTC. As protein: CASSPQDRRGYGYTF.